The 5 T cell receptor beta chains reported below all come from one sample, sequenced in a study of cytomegalovirus exposure and HLA in healthy donors. In the PCR, 60 Vbeta and 13 Jbeta primers were used. TCRdb's table, derived via immunoSEQ multiplex PCR, lists solely in-frame clones and lacks some. The table lists about 110,000 clones, about two thirds of them singletons. The sequencing sample was made of PBMCs. These receptors all stem from a woman in her 70s in good health and CMV-seropositive.

The CDR3 spells CASKVSGARETQYF. For the CDR3, the DNA is TGTGCCAGCAAAGTCTCAGGGGCGCGGGAGACCCAGTACTTC. V usage is TRBV9 and J usage is TRBJ2-5, with a possible D match to TRBD1 (6 bases). There are 14 residues in the CDR3. The V gene's germline CDR1 is SGDLS and CDR2 YYNGEE. V lost 6 bases to trimming and J lost 5 bases, with 17 bases between them.

The V and J genes are TRBV7-2 and TRBJ2-1, with TRBD2 identical over 8 bases. CDR1 is SGHTA and CDR2 is FQGNSA in the germline V gene. The CDR3 extends over 16 amino acids. Losses at the gene ends were 5 bases for V and 1 base for J; bases not matched to a gene: 7. CDR3 in amino acids: CASSRGPGGSYNEQFF. Written as DNA, the CDR3 is TGTGCCAGCAGCAGAGGTCCGGGAGGGTCCTACAATGAGCAGTTCTTC.

Notes on this clone: Other nucleotide sequences in the sample specify the same CDR3. V and J are TRBV6-6 and TRBJ1-1; TRBD1 matches 8 bases. After removal of 6 bases from V and 2 bases from J, the junction contained 5 bases not matched to a gene. The CDR3 extends over 14 amino acids. Germline-derived CDR1 and CDR2 are MNHNY and SVGAGI (reference sequence). The CDR3 region has the DNA TGTGCCAGCAGCCCTCAGGGGGCAAACACTGAAGCTTTCTTT. Its translation is CASSPQGANTEAFF.

This chain connects TRBV7-9 to TRBJ1-6, with a weak D call TRBD1 (6 bases). Trimming pared 2 bases from V and 7 bases from J, leaving 12 bases between. Germline lookup yields CDR1 SEHNR and CDR2 FQNEAQ (reference sequence). The CDR3 consists of 15 residues. The CDR3 reads CASSLQPGENSPLHF. The CDR3 DNA follows: TGTGCCAGCAGCTTACAACCAGGGGAAAATTCACCCCTCCACTTT.

The gene calls are TRBV7-2 and TRBJ2-1, with 8 bases that match TRBD1. The J segment lost 5 bases and the V segment lost 5 bases, leaving 8 bases of the junction unmatched. Germline values: CDR1 SGHTA, CDR2 FQGNSA. The CDR3 totals 15 residues. Here the CDR3 reads CASSPGDRTNNEQFF. CDR3 nucleotides: TGTGCCAGCAGCCCTGGGGACAGGACAAACAATGAGCAGTTCTTC.